This TCR beta chain was captured by sequencing in a study of blood T cell repertoires in COVID-19. Across the whole study: COVID-19 samples, acute and convalescent, were from the United States, Italy and Spain.

J lost 3 bases, V lost 1 base, and 3 bases had no gene match. Germline assignment: CDR1 SNHLY and CDR2 FYNNEI. The CDR3 spans 14 residues. Assay used: immunoSEQ multiplex PCR; TCRdb lists only in-frame clones, some missing. The sample lists some 520,000 clones, approximately 89% occurring once. This chain joins TRBV2 and TRBJ2-7, with TRBD1 identical over 7 bases. The specimen sequenced was peripheral blood. The clonotype was recovered from a man between 18 and 35 years old with COVID-19, enrolled during active disease. CDR3: CASSEDRGYYEQYF. CDR3 sequence (DNA): TGTGCCAGCAGTGAAGACAGGGGTTACTACGAGCAGTACTTC.